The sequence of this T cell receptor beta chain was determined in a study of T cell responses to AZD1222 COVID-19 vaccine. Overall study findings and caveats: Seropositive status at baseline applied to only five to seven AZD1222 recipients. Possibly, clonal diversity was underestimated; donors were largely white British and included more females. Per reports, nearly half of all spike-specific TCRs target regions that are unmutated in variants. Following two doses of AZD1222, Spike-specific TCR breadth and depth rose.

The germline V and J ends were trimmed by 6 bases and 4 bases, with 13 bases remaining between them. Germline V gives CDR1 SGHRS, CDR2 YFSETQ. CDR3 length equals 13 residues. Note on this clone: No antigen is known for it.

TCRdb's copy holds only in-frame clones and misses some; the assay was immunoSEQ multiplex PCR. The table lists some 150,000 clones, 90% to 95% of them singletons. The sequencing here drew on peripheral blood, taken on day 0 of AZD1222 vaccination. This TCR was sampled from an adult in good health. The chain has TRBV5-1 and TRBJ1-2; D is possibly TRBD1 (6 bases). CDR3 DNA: TGCGCCAGCACAAAGGGGGGGATCTATGGCTACACCTTC. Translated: CASTKGGIYGYTF.